A few counts support the clone carrying this T cell receptor (beta chain). The antigen is not known. These donors counted as nominally healthy when sampled, but unrecorded immune exposures were likely. From germline, CDR1 is MNHEY and CDR2 SVGAGI. Trimming took off 0 bases at V and 2 bases at J, with 5 bases between the two ends. The CDR3 runs to 15 residues. The sample belongs to a study of cytomegalovirus exposure and HLA in healthy donors. Study-level points and caveats: In a later analysis, parvovirus B19, influenza, CMV and Epstein-Barr virus appeared linked to several top co-occurrence clusters.

Vbeta (60) and Jbeta (13) primers were used in the PCR. Only in-frame clones appear in the TCRdb table, and some are missing; sequencing was by immunoSEQ multiplex PCR. The data show about 85,000 clones, with roughly 80% seen just once and 20% to 25% held by the top ten. The receptor was isolated from a woman between 50 and 59 years old in good health and CMV-seropositive. The chain combines TRBV6-5 with TRBJ2-6; D ambiguous. Sequencing was carried out using PBMCs. The DNA for the CDR3 is TGTGCCAGCAGTTACTCGGAGACTGGGGCCAACGTCCTGACTTTC. It translates to CASSYSETGANVLTF.